This T cell receptor beta chain was observed in a study of blood T cells in healthy people across ages. Concerning this clonotype: Its specificity is unknown.

PCR was performed a second time for about 7 to 12 cycles using a sample-barcoded 5' primer and a J-beta primer mix. TCRdb reprocessed the 5' RACE reads with MiXCR, giving one entry per CDR3 protein. The sample holds fewer than 2 million distinct CDR3 sequences, roughly two fifths seen once. Regarding the study as a whole: The recorded TCR beta diversity per million T cells decreased in a roughly linear manner with age. TCR beta diversity was tightly associated with the proportion of naive T cells. The study could not conclusively compare naive and antigen-experienced cells, given its unsorted PBMCs.

Sequences were obtained from blood. The clonotype was recovered from a human donor in good health.

As DNA, the CDR3 is TGCAGCGTTGTGGACAACGGCTACACCTTC. Translation gives CSVVDNGYTF. The chain uses TRBV29-1 and TRBJ1-2; the D gene is possibly TRBD1 (5 bases). Trimming took 4 bases from V and 8 from J, leaving 8 bases between them. The CDR3 spans 10 residues. Germline values: CDR1 SQVTM, CDR2 ANQGSEA.